These 11 T cell receptor beta chains were sequenced from one sample in a study of shared clonotypes between healthy human individuals. The data were produced by immunoSEQ multiplex PCR, yet TCRdb's version contains in-frame clones alone and is incomplete. The top ten clones hold around 1.5% of a sample with over a million clones, about 70% of them seen once. The sequencing sample was made of memory CD4+ T cells sorted from blood. Subset here: CD45RA-negative fraction. These receptors were taken from a man younger than 35 in good health.

The chain joins TRBV19 to TRBJ2-3; D possibly corresponds to TRBD2 (6 bases). V lost 4 bases, J lost 4 bases, and 12 bases lay in between. This CDR3 has 14 amino acids. Per the germline V gene, CDR1 is LNHDA and CDR2 is SQIVND (reference sequence). CDR3 nucleotides: TGTGCCAGTAGTAACCGGGAGCGACCAGATACGCAGTATTTT. It yields the protein CASSNRERPDTQYF.

The chain employs TRBV4-1 and TRBJ1-2; TRBD1 matches at 7 bases. The CDR3 is 15 amino acids. V shed 3 bases and J 4 bases; nucleotides not matched to a gene: 8. CDR1 and CDR2 (germline): MGHRA, YSYEKL. The CDR3, as DNA: TGCGCCAGCAGCCAGCCGGGACAGATCCCCTATGGCTACACCTTC. This codes for CASSQPGQIPYGYTF.

This clone occurred a few times. Other nucleotide sequences from this sample produce the same CDR3. The chain carries TRBV30 and TRBJ1-4; TRBD1 matches at 7 bases. V shed 1 base, J shed 4 bases, and the junction held 0 bases outside the gene matches. This CDR3 has 13 residues. Germline CDR1 GTSNPN, CDR2 SVGIG (reference sequence). The CDR3 bases are TGTGCCTGGAGTGGGGACAGTAATGAAAAACTGTTTTTT. This sequence encodes CAWSGDSNEKLFF.

CDR3 nucleotide sequence: TGTGCCAGCAGTTACCCCAGGGGTGAAGCTTTCTTT. It translates to CASSYPRGEAFF. V is TRBV27 and J is TRBJ1-1; D is perhaps TRBD1 (6 bases). V was trimmed by 4 bases and J by 7 bases, leaving 10 bases between them. CDR1 and CDR2 from the germline V gene are MNHEY and SMNVEV (reference sequence). CDR3 length equals 12 residues.

The chain combines TRBV1 with TRBJ1-5. TRBV1 counts as a pseudogene. There are 14 residues in the CDR3. DNA for the CDR3: TGCACCAGCATGAGGGGCGTCAGCAATCAGCCCCAGCATTTT. This encodes CTSMRGVSNQPQHF.

The rearrangement links TRBV11-2 to TRBJ2-1; TRBD2 aligns across 9 bases. CDR1 is SGHAT and CDR2 is FQNNGV in the germline V gene. With V trimmed by 6 bases and J by 7 bases, 10 bases remained unmatched. The CDR3 loop spans 15 amino acids. For the CDR3, the DNA is TGTGCCAGCAGGAAGGTGGCGGGAGGGAGGAATGAGCAGTTCTTC. Residues: CASRKVAGGRNEQFF.

This clone was observed a single time. Here the CDR3 reads CASRASTGVNYGYTF. The DNA of the CDR3 is TGTGCCAGTAGAGCATCCACAGGGGTTAACTATGGCTACACCTTC. The chain carries TRBV19 and TRBJ1-2, with 7 bases identical to TRBD1. This CDR3 has 15 residues. V lost 6 bases to trimming and J lost 1 base; unmatched junction nucleotides: 8. Germline-derived CDR1 and CDR2 are LNHDA and SQIVND (reference sequence).

This CDR3 is CASSLAALNRFGSSYEQYF. Written as DNA, the CDR3 is TGTGCCAGCAGCCTCGCCGCCCTAAATCGATTTGGGAGCTCCTACGAGCAGTACTTC. This chain joins TRBV7-2 and TRBJ2-7, with D perhaps matching TRBD2 (5 bases). CDR1 is SGHTA and CDR2 is FQGNSA in the germline V gene. Trimming left V 5 bases short and J 0 bases short, with 26 bases between. The CDR3 length is 19 residues.

V is TRBV14 and J is TRBJ1-1; D may be TRBD1 (5 bases). Deletions cut 3 bases from V and 11 bases from J, with 16 bases between. Germline lookup yields CDR1 SGHDN and CDR2 FVKESK. The CDR3 is made up of 13 amino acids. The CDR3 here is CASSQGLGRGAFF. The CDR3 DNA sequence: TGTGCCAGCAGCCAGGGGCTGGGGCGCGGGGCTTTCTTT.

CDR3 bases: TGTGCCAGCAGTTTTCTCGCTGGGACAGGGGGTTATGGCTACACCTTC. Translation: CASSFLAGTGGYGYTF. V is TRBV28 and J is TRBJ1-2; 11 bases fit TRBD1. Germline lookup yields CDR1 MDHEN and CDR2 SYDVKM. CDR3 length: 16 amino acids. The trim removed 3 bases at V and 5 bases at J, leaving 8 bases unmatched.

The CDR3 reads CASSEDSSGRAGFF. CDR3 sequence (DNA): TGTGCCAGCAGTGAGGATTCTAGCGGGAGGGCCGGGTTCTTC. This chain joins TRBV2 and TRBJ2-1; TRBD2 matches 12 bases. The CDR3 spans 14 residues. CDR1 and CDR2 (germline): SNHLY, FYNNEI. J was trimmed by 15 bases and V by 3 bases; bases with no gene match: 9.